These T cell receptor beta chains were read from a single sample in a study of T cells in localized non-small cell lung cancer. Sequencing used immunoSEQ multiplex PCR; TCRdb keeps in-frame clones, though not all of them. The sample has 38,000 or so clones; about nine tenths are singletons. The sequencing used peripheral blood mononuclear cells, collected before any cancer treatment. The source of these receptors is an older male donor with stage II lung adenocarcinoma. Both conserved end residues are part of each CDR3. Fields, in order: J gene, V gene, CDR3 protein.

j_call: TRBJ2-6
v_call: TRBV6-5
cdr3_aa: CASRPEGAGANVLTF

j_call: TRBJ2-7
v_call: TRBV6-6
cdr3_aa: CASSQPGTGAYEQYF

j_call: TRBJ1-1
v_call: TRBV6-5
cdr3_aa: CASSPPGVAEAFF

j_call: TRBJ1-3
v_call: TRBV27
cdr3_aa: CASSLSPALGNTIYF

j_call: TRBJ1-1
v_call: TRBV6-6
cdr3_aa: CASSSRDRGTEAFF

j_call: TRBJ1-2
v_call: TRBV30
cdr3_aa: CAWSIANYGYTF

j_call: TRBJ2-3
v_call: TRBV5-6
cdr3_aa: CASSLGWTTDTQYF

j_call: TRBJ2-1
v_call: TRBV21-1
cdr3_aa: CARPLRGQGPDEQFF

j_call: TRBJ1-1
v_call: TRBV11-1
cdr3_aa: CASSPITGWNTEAFF

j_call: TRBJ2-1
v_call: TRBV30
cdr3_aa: CAFARSGRAGLFF

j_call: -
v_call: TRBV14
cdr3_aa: CASSRGIYEQYF

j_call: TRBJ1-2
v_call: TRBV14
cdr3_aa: CASSQERDRGGRYHGYTF

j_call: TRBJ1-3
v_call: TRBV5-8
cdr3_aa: CASSNRGNRNTIYF

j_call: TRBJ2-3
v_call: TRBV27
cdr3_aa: CASKGAVSTDTQYF

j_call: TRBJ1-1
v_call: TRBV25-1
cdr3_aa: CASSDRQEAFF

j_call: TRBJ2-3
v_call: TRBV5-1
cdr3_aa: CASSVTGVVADTQYF

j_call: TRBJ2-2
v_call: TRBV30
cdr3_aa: CAWSVQGAITGELFF

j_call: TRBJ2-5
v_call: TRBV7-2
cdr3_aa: CASALGDIGMGGETQYF

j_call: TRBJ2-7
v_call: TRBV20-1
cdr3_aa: CSATGGYEQYF

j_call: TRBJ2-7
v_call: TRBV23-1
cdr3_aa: CASSHPQGTTNYEQYF

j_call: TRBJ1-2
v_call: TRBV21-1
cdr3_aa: CASSRTVGGDPGYTF

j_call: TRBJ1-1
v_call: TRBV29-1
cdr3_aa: CSAALMGPGTEAFF

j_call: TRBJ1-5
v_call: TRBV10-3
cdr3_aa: CAISTGKEQPQHF

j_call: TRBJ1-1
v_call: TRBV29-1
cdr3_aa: CSSVPGTANTEAFF

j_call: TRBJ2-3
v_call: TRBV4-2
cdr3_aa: CASSQDASYGLAGDWTDTQYF

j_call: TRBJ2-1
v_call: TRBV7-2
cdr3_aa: CASSPMVAGEQFF

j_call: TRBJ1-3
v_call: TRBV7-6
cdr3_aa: CASSLEQALSGNTIYF

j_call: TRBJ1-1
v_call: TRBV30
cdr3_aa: CAWREIGRGEAFF

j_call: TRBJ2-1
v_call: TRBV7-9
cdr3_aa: CASSLGVVPNEQFF

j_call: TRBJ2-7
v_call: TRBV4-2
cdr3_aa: CASSQEWPGETPYEQYF

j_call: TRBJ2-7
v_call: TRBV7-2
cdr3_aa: CASEPGGLGEQYF

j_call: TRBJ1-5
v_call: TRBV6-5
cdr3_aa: CASSSDGLNQPQHF

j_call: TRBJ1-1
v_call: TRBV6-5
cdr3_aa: CASSLQGGTEAFF

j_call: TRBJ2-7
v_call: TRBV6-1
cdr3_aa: CASSIAGVGLYEQYF

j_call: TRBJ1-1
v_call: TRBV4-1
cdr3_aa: CASSPGTDLNTEAFF

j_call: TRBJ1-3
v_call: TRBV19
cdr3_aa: CASGDVGSGNTIYF

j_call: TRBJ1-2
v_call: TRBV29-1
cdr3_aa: CSVNVPGLYGYTF

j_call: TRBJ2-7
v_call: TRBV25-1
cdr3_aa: CASSELTAGEGEQYF

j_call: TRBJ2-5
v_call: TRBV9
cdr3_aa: CASSSRGKETQYF

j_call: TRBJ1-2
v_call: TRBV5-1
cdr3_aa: CASSYGQLAEGYTF

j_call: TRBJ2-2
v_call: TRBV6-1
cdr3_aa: CASSDYTDVGELFF

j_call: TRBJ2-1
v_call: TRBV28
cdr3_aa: CASSLRWRAFATHEQFF

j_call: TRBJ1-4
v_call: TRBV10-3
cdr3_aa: CAISDNEKLFF

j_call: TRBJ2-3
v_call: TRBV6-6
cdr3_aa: CASTPRQGGGDTQYF

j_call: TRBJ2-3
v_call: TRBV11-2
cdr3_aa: CASSLDVWREGEDTQYF

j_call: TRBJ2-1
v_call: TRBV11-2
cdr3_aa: CASSLGNYNEQFF

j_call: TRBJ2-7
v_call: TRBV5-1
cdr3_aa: CASSATSGNVGEQYF